The present T cell receptor (beta chain) was sequenced within a study of shared clonotypes between healthy human individuals. Data came from immunoSEQ multiplex PCR; TCRdb stores just in-frame clones and leaves some out. The profile shows some 1 million clones, roughly 80% of them singletons. Trimming stripped 2 bases from V and 9 bases from J, with 17 bases between. The germline CDR1 and CDR2 sequences are GTSNPN and SVGIG (reference sequence). The CDR3 has 14 amino acids. J is TRBJ1-5 and V is TRBV30, with a tentative D call TRBD1 (5 bases). The receptor comes from a man between 18 and 35 years old in good health. Specimen: memory CD4+ T cells sorted from blood. Described subset: CD45RA-negative fraction. The CDR3 here is CAWSIPGGKGPQHF. CDR3 DNA: TGTGCCTGGAGTATACCCGGGGGAAAGGGGCCCCAGCATTTT.